The present T cell receptor (beta chain) was sequenced within a study of blood T cells in healthy people across ages. Points from the study as a whole: With donor CMV status unknown, expanded clonotype changes were possibly confounded.

The use of a sample-barcoded 5' primer and a J-beta primer mix characterized a second PCR of roughly 7 to 11 cycles. TCRdb re-analysed the 5' RACE reads in MiXCR, keeping a single row per CDR3 protein. The sample lists more than 1.4 million distinct CDR3 sequences, approximately 40% seen once, with 7.9% in the top ten. This clonotype was seen a few times. Its antigen is still unknown. V lost 2 bases to trimming and J lost 0 bases, with 8 bases between them. The germline V gene has CDR1 DFQATT and CDR2 SNEGSKA (reference sequence). The CDR3 has 13 amino acids. V and J are TRBV20-1 and TRBJ2-7; D uncertain. The TCR was taken from a woman aged 18-29 years in good health. What was sequenced was blood. The CDR3 nucleotides are TGCAGTGCTAGAAGGCAGTTCTCCTACGAGCAGTACTTC. This sequence encodes CSARRQFSYEQYF.